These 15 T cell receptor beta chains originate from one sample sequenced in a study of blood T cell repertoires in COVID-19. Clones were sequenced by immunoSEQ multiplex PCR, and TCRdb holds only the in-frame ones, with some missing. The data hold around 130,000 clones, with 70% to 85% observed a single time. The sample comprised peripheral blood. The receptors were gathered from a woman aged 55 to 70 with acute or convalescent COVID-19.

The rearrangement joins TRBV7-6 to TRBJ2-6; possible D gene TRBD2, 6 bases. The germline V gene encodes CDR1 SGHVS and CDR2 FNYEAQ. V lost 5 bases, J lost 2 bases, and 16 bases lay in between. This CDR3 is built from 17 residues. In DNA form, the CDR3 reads TGTGCCAGCAGCCCTTCCCCGGGCGGGACTGGGGCCAACGTCCTGACTTTC. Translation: CASSPSPGGTGANVLTF.

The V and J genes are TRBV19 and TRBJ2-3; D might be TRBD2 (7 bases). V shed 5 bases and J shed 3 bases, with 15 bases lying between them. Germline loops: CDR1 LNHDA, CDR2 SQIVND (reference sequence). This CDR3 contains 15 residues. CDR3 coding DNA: TGTGCCAGTAGTCCCGATAGGGGGGGGACAGATACGCAGTATTTT. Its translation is CASSPDRGGTDTQYF.

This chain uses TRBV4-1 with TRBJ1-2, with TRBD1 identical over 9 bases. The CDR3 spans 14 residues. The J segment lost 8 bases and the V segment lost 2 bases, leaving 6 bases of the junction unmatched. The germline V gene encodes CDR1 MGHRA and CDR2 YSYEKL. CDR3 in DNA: TGCGCCAGCAGCCAACCGGGACAGGGTACGGGCTACACCTTC. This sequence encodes CASSQPGQGTGYTF.

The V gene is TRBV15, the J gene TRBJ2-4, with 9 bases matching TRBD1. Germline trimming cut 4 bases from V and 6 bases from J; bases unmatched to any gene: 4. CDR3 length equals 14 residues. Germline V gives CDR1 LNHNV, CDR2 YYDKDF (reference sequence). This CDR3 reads CATSTQGATNIQYF. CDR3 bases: TGTGCCACCAGCACACAGGGGGCGACAAACATTCAGTACTTC.

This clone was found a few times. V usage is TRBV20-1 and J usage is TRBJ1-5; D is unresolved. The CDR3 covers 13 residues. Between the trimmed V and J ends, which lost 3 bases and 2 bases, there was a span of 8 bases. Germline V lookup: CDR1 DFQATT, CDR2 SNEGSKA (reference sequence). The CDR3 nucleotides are TGCAGTGCTAGTTATCAGGGCAATCAGCCCCAGCATTTT. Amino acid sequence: CSASYQGNQPQHF.

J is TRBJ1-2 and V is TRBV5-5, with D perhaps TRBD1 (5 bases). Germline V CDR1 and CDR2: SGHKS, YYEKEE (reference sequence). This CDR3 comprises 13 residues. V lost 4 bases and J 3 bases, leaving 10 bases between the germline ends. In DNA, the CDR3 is TGTGCCAGCAGCCCCGGGGGAGACTATGGCTACACCTTC. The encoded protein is CASSPGGDYGYTF.

CDR3 nucleotides: TGTGCCTGGCATCGAGCAGGCCGGATCTCTGGAAACACCATATATTTT. Translating it yields CAWHRAGRISGNTIYF. This chain uses TRBV30 with TRBJ1-3; D is undetermined. Germline CDR1 and CDR2: GTSNPN and SVGIG (reference sequence). Trimming shortened V by 5 bases and J by 0 bases, and 17 bases separated the two germline ends. The length of the CDR3 is 16 residues.

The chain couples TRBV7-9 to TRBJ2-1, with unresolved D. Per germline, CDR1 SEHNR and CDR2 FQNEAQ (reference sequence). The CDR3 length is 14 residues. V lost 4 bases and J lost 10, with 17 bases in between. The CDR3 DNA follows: TGTGCCAGCAGCTCGAGCTGGCAGGTTTGGGAGCAGTTCTTC. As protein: CASSSSWQVWEQFF.

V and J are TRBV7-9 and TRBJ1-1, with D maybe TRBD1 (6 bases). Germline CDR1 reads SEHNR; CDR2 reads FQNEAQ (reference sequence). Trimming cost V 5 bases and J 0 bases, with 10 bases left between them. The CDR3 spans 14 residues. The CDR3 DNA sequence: TGTGCCAGCAGCGTAACAGGGCTGAACACTGAAGCTTTCTTT. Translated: CASSVTGLNTEAFF.

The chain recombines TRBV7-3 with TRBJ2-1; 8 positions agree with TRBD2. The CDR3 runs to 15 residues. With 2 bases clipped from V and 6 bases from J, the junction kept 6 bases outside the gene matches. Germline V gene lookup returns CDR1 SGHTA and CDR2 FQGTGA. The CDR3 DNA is TGTGCCAGCAGCTTACTTGGCGGGGGGCCCAATGAGCAGTTCTTC. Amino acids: CASSLLGGGPNEQFF.

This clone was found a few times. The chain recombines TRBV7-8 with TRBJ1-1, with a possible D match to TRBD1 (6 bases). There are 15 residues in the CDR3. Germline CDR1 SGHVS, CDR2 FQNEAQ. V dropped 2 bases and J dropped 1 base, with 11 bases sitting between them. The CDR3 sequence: CASSLIGRGNTEAFF. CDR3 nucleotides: TGTGCCAGCAGCTTAATTGGCAGGGGGAACACTGAAGCTTTCTTT.

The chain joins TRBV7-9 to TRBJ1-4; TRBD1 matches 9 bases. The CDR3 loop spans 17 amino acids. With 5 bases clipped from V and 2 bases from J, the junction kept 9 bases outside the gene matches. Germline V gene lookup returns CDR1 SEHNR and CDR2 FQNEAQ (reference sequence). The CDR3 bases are TGTGCCAGCAGCGCACACAGGGGGCGTTCGACTAATGAAAAACTGTTTTTT. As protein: CASSAHRGRSTNEKLFF.

This chain's CDR3 is CASSLTGMGHEQYV. Here the CDR3 DNA reads TGTGCCAGCAGCTTGACAGGGATGGGCCACGAGCAGTACGTC. The chain couples TRBV6-6 to TRBJ2-7; 7 nucleotides line up with TRBD1. V shed 6 bases, J shed 5 bases, and the junction held 10 bases outside the gene matches. The germline CDR1 and CDR2 sequences are MNHNY and SVGAGI (reference sequence). The CDR3 loop spans 14 amino acids.

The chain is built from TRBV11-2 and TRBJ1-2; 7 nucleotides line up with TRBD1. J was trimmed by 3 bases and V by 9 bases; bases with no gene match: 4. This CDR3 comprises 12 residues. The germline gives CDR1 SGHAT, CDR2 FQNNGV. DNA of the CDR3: TGTGCCAGTAAAGGGGGCCACTATGGCTACACCTTC. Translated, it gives CASKGGHYGYTF. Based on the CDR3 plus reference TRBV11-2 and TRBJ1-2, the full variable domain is EAGVAQSPRYKIIEKRQSVAFWCNPISGHATLYWYQQILGQGPKLLIQFQNNGVVDDSQLPKDRFSAERLKGVDSTLKIQPAKLEDSAVYLCASKGGHYGYTFGSGTRLTVV.

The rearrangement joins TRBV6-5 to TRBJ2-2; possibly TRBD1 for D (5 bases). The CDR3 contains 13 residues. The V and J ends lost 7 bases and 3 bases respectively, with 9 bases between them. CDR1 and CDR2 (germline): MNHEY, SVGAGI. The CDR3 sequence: CASKDTYTGELFF. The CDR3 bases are TGTGCCAGCAAGGACACATACACCGGGGAGCTGTTTTTT.